This T cell receptor (beta chain) appears in the sequencing data of a study of T cell responses to AZD1222 COVID-19 vaccine. Study-level information: Combined were second doses at about 4 or about 12 weeks.

General study results and limits: Donors were chiefly white British, with a greater number of females, and clonal diversity was perhaps underestimated.

The assay was immunoSEQ multiplex PCR, and TCRdb's table has in-frame clones only and misses some. The sample records about 110,000 clones, 87% being singletons. The germline gives CDR1 MNHEY, CDR2 SMNVEV (reference sequence). The CDR3 totals 19 residues. Trimming took 4 bases from V and 0 from J, leaving 22 bases between them. About this clone: Its antigen is unidentified.

The TCR was taken from an adult in good health. This material consisted of peripheral blood, taken on day 0 of AZD1222 vaccination. The rearrangement joins TRBV27 to TRBJ2-1; possibly TRBD1 for D (6 bases). The CDR3 spells CASSSELHAGARSYNEQFF. CDR3 DNA sequence: TGTGCCAGCAGTTCCGAGCTTCACGCAGGGGCCCGCTCCTACAATGAGCAGTTCTTC.